Below, 2 T cell receptor beta chains from the same sample are listed, as sequenced in a study of shared T cell receptors in the human thymus (dated by TCRdb to about 2021). To prepare the library, the immunoSEQ multiplex PCR assay was applied. Imported from immuneACCESS, the table was reduced by TCRdb to in-frame sequences with V and J called. These copies leave out some clones; in studies compared against another copy, an unresolved V gene accounts for under half, and the cause of the remainder is not known. This sample holds about 380,000 clones; just under 95% were observed only once. Jointly, the top ten make up about 0.02% of the sample. Sequences were obtained from thymocytes. All receptors derive from a human donor.

V and J are TRBV5-1 and TRBJ1-3; 9 nucleotides align to TRBD1. The germline gives CDR1 SGHRS, CDR2 YFSETQ. With V trimmed by 0 bases and J by 2 bases, 9 bases remained unmatched. CDR3 length: 18 amino acids. CDR3 bases: TGCGCCAGCAGCTTGGCGGGACAGGGAGGTCGGCCTGGAAACACCATATATTTT. Residues: CASSLAGQGGRPGNTIYF.

The chain combines TRBV6-4 with TRBJ1-3, with D maybe TRBD1 (6 bases). CDR1 and CDR2 (germline): MRHNA, SNTAGT. This CDR3 comprises 15 residues. V gave up 5 bases and J gave up 0 bases, with 11 bases separating them. The CDR3 DNA reads as TGTGCCAGCAGTCCCGACAGGAGCTCTGGAAACACCATATATTTT. It yields the protein CASSPDRSSGNTIYF.